This passage covers 2 T cell receptor beta chains from one sample sequenced in a study of siplizumab effects on memory and regulatory T cells. Data came from immunoSEQ multiplex PCR; TCRdb stores just in-frame clones and leaves some out. This table holds about 91,000 clones, 80% to 95% found once. Specimen: CD8+ T cells sorted from blood. The receptors were sampled from a human donor in good health.

The rearrangement joins TRBV4-1 to TRBJ1-4; 7 positions agree with TRBD1. This CDR3 region has 15 residues. Trimming took 4 bases from V and 6 from J; bases not matched to a gene: 8. In germline, CDR1 is MGHRA, CDR2 YSYEKL. The CDR3 region has the DNA TGCGCCAGCAGCCCCACAGACAGGGATGATGAAAAACTGTTTTTT. Residues: CASSPTDRDDEKLFF.

The sample holds one count of this clone. The rearrangement joins TRBV7-9 to TRBJ2-1; D is possibly TRBD1 or TRBD2 (5 bases each). Germline CDR1 is SEHNR and CDR2 is FQNEAQ (reference sequence). V was cut by 2 bases and J by 4 bases, with 12 bases left in between. This CDR3 spans 15 amino acids. CDR3 sequence reads: CASSLRDLLYNEQFF. The CDR3 DNA is TGTGCCAGCAGCTTACGGGACCTACTATACAATGAGCAGTTCTTC.